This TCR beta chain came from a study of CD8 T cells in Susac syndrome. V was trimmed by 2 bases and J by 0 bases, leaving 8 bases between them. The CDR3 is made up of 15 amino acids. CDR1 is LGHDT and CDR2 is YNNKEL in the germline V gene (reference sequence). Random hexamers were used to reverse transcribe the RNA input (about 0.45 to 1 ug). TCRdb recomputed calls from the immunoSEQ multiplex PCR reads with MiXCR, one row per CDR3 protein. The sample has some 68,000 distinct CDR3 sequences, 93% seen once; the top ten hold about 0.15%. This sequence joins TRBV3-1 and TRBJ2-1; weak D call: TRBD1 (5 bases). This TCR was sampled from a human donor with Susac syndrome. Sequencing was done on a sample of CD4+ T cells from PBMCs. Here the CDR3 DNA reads TGTGCCAGCAGCCAACGACAGAGCTCCTACAATGAGCAGTTCTTC. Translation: CASSQRQSSYNEQFF.